Below are 28 T cell receptor beta chains sequenced from a single sample in a study of blood T cell repertoires in COVID-19. The assay was immunoSEQ multiplex PCR, and TCRdb's table has in-frame clones only and misses some. The table lists some 150,000 clones, 70% to 85% of them singletons. The sequencing sample was made of PBMCs or T cells enriched from blood (not recorded which). These receptors originate from a woman aged 18-29 years who had been exposed to COVID-19.

The genes are TRBV3-1 (or the pseudogene TRBV3-2) and TRBJ1-5, with 7 bases aligning to TRBD1. Germline loops: CDR1 LGHDT, CDR2 YNNKEL (reference sequence). There are 15 residues in the CDR3. After removal of 5 bases from V and 0 bases from J, the junction contained 4 bases not matched to a gene. CDR3 in DNA: TGTGCCAGCAGCAAAGGGACAGTTAGCAATCAGCCCCAGCATTTT. Protein sequence: CASSKGTVSNQPQHF.

The chain has TRBV28 and TRBJ1-5; D possibly corresponds to TRBD1 (6 bases). Germline lookup yields CDR1 MDHEN and CDR2 SYDVKM. The V end was cut by 5 bases, the J end by 3 bases, with 17 bases between. The CDR3 extends over 16 amino acids. The CDR3 nucleotides are TGTGCCAGCAGTCCCCAAACGGACAGCTTCAATCAGCCCCAGCATTTT. It translates to CASSPQTDSFNQPQHF. Variable domain in full (rest from reference TRBV28 and TRBJ1-5): DVKVTQSSRYLVKRTGEKVFLECVQDMDHENMFWYRQDPGLGLRLIYFSYDVKMKEKGDIPEGYSVSREKKERFSLILESASTNQTSMYLCASSPQTDSFNQPQHFGDGTRLSIL.

V is TRBV24-1 and J is TRBJ1-3, with D uncertain. V lost 5 bases and J 5 bases, leaving 15 bases between the germline ends. The CDR3 extends over 15 amino acids. Germline CDR1 KGHDR, CDR2 SFDVKD. The CDR3 DNA follows: TGTGCCACCAGTGGTCTGGGCTTGAGAAGAAACACCATATATTTT. Its protein is CATSGLGLRRNTIYF.

This clone was detected only a few times. The chain combines TRBV30 with TRBJ2-7; 7 bases map to TRBD1. Per the germline V gene, CDR1 is GTSNPN and CDR2 is SVGIG (reference sequence). J gave up 4 bases and V 3 bases, and 9 bases lay outside the gene matches. The CDR3 contains 14 residues. The CDR3 spells CAWSDRALTYEQYF. CDR3 DNA: TGTGCCTGGAGCGACAGGGCCCTTACTTACGAGCAGTACTTC.

This chain uses TRBV15 with TRBJ1-3, with 7 bases aligning to TRBD1. CDR1 and CDR2 from the germline V gene are LNHNV and YYDKDF (reference sequence). The length of the CDR3 is 19 residues. V was clipped by 4 bases and J by 5 bases; unmatched bases: 20. This CDR3 is CATSMEQGTDPKRRNTIYF. CDR3 DNA: TGTGCCACCAGCATGGAACAGGGGACAGACCCGAAACGAAGAAACACCATATATTTT.

This clone was seen once. The chain is built from TRBV19 and TRBJ2-2; tentative D call: TRBD1 (6 bases). The CDR3 extends over 16 amino acids. Germline V lookup: CDR1 LNHDA, CDR2 SQIVND (reference sequence). The V and J ends lost 3 bases and 4 bases respectively, with 15 bases between them. Here the CDR3 DNA reads TGTGCCAGTAGTATTCTTACAGGGTCTATCACCGGGGAGCTGTTTTTT. Its translation: CASSILTGSITGELFF.

The chain is built from TRBV19 and TRBJ1-5; TRBD1 matches at 10 bases. CDR3 length: 14 amino acids. Trimming took 7 bases from V and 6 from J; bases not matched to a gene: 6. Germline V CDR1 and CDR2: LNHDA, SQIVND (reference sequence). Here the CDR3 DNA reads TGTGCCAGTACCCCGGACAGGGGGGTTCAGCCCCAGCATTTT. The encoded protein is CASTPDRGVQPQHF.

This clone came up a few times. V and J are TRBV5-5 and TRBJ2-7, with D possibly matching TRBD1 (6 bases). Looked up from germline, CDR1 is SGHKS and CDR2 is YYEKEE (reference sequence). With 4 bases removed from V and 2 bases from J, the gap between germline ends came to 16 bases. The CDR3 is made up of 15 amino acids. The CDR3 DNA follows: TGTGCCAGCAGCCTCGGACAGTTAGTCCCCTACGAGCAGTACTTC. Its translation is CASSLGQLVPYEQYF.

The chain has TRBV6-4 and TRBJ1-3; unclear D gene. The ends were cut back, 3 bases at V and 0 bases at J, with 6 bases in the middle. Per germline, CDR1 MRHNA and CDR2 SNTAGT. This CDR3 is 14 amino acids long. This CDR3 reads CASSDGSSGNTIYF. For the CDR3, the DNA is TGTGCCAGCAGTGATGGCAGCTCTGGAAACACCATATATTTT.

The gene calls are TRBV7-9 and TRBJ2-1, with 13 bases lining up with TRBD2. The germline V gene has CDR1 SEHNR and CDR2 FQNEAQ (reference sequence). CDR3 length equals 14 residues. The ends lost 5 bases at V and 13 bases at J; junction bases unmatched: 8. The CDR3 sequence: CASSRTSGSSRQFF. The DNA for the CDR3 is TGTGCCAGCAGCAGGACTAGCGGGAGTTCAAGACAGTTCTTC.

The chain uses TRBV10-3 and TRBJ1-5, with D unresolved. This CDR3 is built from 14 residues. V was trimmed by 2 bases and J by 1 base, leaving 6 bases between them. Germline V gene data show CDR1 as ENHRY and CDR2 as SYGVKD. The CDR3 coding sequence is TGTGCCATCAGTGAGGTTACAAGCAATCAGCCCCAGCATTTT. It codes for CAISEVTSNQPQHF.

The rearrangement links TRBV19 to TRBJ1-2, with D possibly TRBD1 on 6 matching bases. The CDR3 has 17 residues. Germline values: CDR1 LNHDA, CDR2 SQIVND (reference sequence). The ends were cut back, 3 bases at V and 4 bases at J, with 21 bases in the middle. The CDR3 protein is CASSMGDITVGSYGYTF. Written as DNA, the CDR3 is TGTGCCAGTAGTATGGGGGACATCACAGTCGGGTCCTATGGCTACACCTTC.

V usage is TRBV6-5 and J usage is TRBJ1-2; D might be TRBD1 (6 bases). The CDR3 loop spans 14 amino acids. Germline V gene lookup returns CDR1 MNHEY and CDR2 SVGAGI. The V and J ends lost 0 bases and 4 bases respectively, with 9 bases between them. CDR3 amino acids: CASSYSQGSYGYTF. The CDR3 DNA sequence: TGTGCCAGCAGTTACTCGCAGGGGTCCTATGGCTACACCTTC.

This clone was seen a few times. The chain links TRBV5-6 to TRBJ2-7; TRBD1 might be the D (6 bases). The CDR3 loop spans 15 amino acids. With 2 bases removed from V and 0 bases from J, the gap between germline ends came to 12 bases. The germline gives CDR1 SGHDT, CDR2 YYEEEE. CDR3 residues: CASSFLTGNSYEQYF. CDR3 nucleotide sequence: TGTGCCAGCAGCTTTTTGACAGGTAACTCCTACGAGCAGTACTTC.

CDR3 DNA: TGTGCCAGCAGGGGGACATCAAACACTGAAGCTTTCTTT. It specifies CASRGTSNTEAFF. The J gene is TRBJ1-1, the V gene TRBV2, with D possibly matching TRBD1 (6 bases). The V gene lost 6 bases and the J gene lost 2 bases, with 10 bases spanning the gap. This CDR3 has 13 amino acids. The V gene's germline CDR1 is SNHLY and CDR2 FYNNEI.

This clone turned up a few times. The chain couples TRBV6-4 to TRBJ2-2, with 7 bases fitting TRBD2. The CDR3 sequence is 14 residues long. Looked up from germline, CDR1 is MRHNA and CDR2 is SNTAGT. J lost 3 bases, V lost 5 bases, and 3 bases had no gene match. The CDR3 nucleotides are TGTGCCAGCAGTCCTACTAGCGACACCGGGGAGCTGTTTTTT. Encoded protein: CASSPTSDTGELFF.

The chain employs TRBV7-6 and TRBJ1-4; 9 positions agree with TRBD1. This CDR3 has 16 amino acids. With V trimmed by 5 bases and J by 10 bases, 14 bases remained unmatched. The V gene's germline CDR1 is SGHVS and CDR2 FNYEAQ. CDR3 protein: CASSRGQGVSGAKLFF. In DNA, the CDR3 is TGTGCCAGCAGCCGGGGACAGGGCGTTTCGGGTGCAAAACTGTTTTTT.

The chain employs TRBV19 and TRBJ1-4, with D maybe TRBD1 (5 bases). This CDR3 comprises 14 residues. Germline CDR1 and CDR2: LNHDA and SQIVND (reference sequence). The V gene lost 4 bases and the J gene lost 2 bases, with 8 bases spanning the gap. CDR3 protein: CASSTRQTNEKLFF. CDR3 DNA sequence: TGTGCCAGTAGTACGCGACAGACTAATGAAAAACTGTTTTTT.

This clone came up a few times. The chain has TRBV7-9 and TRBJ1-4; no clear D. The CDR3 totals 14 residues. Germline CDR1 is SEHNR and CDR2 is FQNEAQ (reference sequence). Trimming stripped 2 bases from V and 4 bases from J, with 8 bases between. The CDR3 loop reads CASSLIRYNEKLFF. In DNA, the CDR3 is TGTGCCAGCAGCTTAATACGGTATAATGAAAAACTGTTTTTT.

This chain uses TRBV7-9 with TRBJ1-5, with D uncertain. There are 12 residues in the CDR3. Germline assignment: CDR1 SEHNR and CDR2 FQNEAQ (reference sequence). The V end lost 7 bases, the J end lost 4 bases, and 8 bases lay between the germline ends. The CDR3: CASTDGNQPQHF. The CDR3 DNA is TGTGCCAGCACGGACGGGAATCAGCCCCAGCATTTT.

V usage is TRBV5-4 and J usage is TRBJ2-7; no reliable D call. The CDR3 contains 13 residues. The V end lost 2 bases, the J end lost 5 bases, and 11 bases lay between the germline ends. CDR1 is SGHNT, CDR2 YYREEE, per germline (reference sequence). The CDR3 coding sequence is TGTGCCAGCAGCTTCGGTGGGCCCAACGAGCAGTACTTC. As protein: CASSFGGPNEQYF. Supplemented by reference TRBV5-4 and TRBJ2-7, the full variable domain reads ETGVTQSPTHLIKTRGQQVTLRCSSQSGHNTVSWYQQALGQGPQFIFQYYREEENGRGNFPPRFSGLQFPNYSSELNVNALELDDSALYLCASSFGGPNEQYFGPGTRLTVT.

The V and J genes are TRBV14 and TRBJ1-4; TRBD1 might be the D (5 bases). Trimming left V 3 bases short and J 13 bases short, with 12 bases between. CDR3 length equals 12 residues. Germline loops: CDR1 SGHDN, CDR2 FVKESK. This chain's CDR3 is CASSQARGPLFF. Written as DNA, the CDR3 is TGTGCCAGCAGCCAGGCAAGGGGTCCACTGTTTTTT. The variable domain in full, completed from reference TRBV14 and TRBJ1-4, reads EAGVTQFPSHSVIEKGQTVTLRCDPISGHDNLYWYRRVMGKEIKFLLHFVKESKQDESGMPNNRFLAERTGGTYSTLKVQPAELEDSGVYFCASSQARGPLFFGSGTQLSVL.

This clone was detected a few times. The J gene is TRBJ2-3, the V gene TRBV2, with TRBD1 matching 10 bases. This CDR3 has 13 residues. V was clipped by 11 bases and J by 6 bases; unmatched bases: 8. Germline CDR1 is SNHLY and CDR2 is FYNNEI. In DNA form, the CDR3 reads TGTGCCGGCGGGACAGGGGTATCGGATACGCAGTATTTT. It is translated as CAGGTGVSDTQYF.

This rearrangement joins TRBV7-3 to TRBJ2-1; D might be TRBD2 (5 bases). The germline V and J ends were trimmed by 2 bases and 9 bases, with 23 bases remaining between them. The CDR3 loop spans 17 amino acids. The germline CDR1 and CDR2 sequences are SGHTA and FQGTGA. The CDR3, as DNA: TGTGCCAGCAGCTTACTACCCGGCTACCGGGGTTTCGGTGAGCAGTTCTTC. This sequence encodes CASSLLPGYRGFGEQFF.

This rearrangement joins TRBV27 to TRBJ1-1; the match to TRBD1 covers 8 bases. The germline gives CDR1 MNHEY, CDR2 SMNVEV (reference sequence). V lost 6 bases, J lost 0 bases, and 6 bases stayed unmatched. The CDR3 contains 15 residues. The CDR3 DNA follows: TGTGCCAGCAGACCAGAACAGGGGGTGAACACTGAAGCTTTCTTT. This sequence encodes CASRPEQGVNTEAFF.

The chain is built from TRBV5-1 and TRBJ1-6; D is perhaps TRBD1 (6 bases). CDR3 length: 16 residues. Germline CDR1 is SGHRS and CDR2 is YFSETQ. V was pared by 5 bases and J by 7 bases, with 19 bases between. Here the CDR3 DNA reads TGCGCCAGCAGTCAACTTTCCGGGACAAGGAATTCACCCCTCCACTTT. Translation: CASSQLSGTRNSPLHF.

This chain uses TRBV29-1 with TRBJ1-5, with D tentatively TRBD1 (6 bases). Germline V gene data show CDR1 as SQVTM and CDR2 as ANQGSEA. This CDR3 is built from 13 residues. The V end lost 2 bases, the J end lost 3 bases, and 8 bases lay between the germline ends. The CDR3 DNA reads TGCAGCGTTGAAACAGGGCTCAATCAGCCCCAGCATTTT. As protein: CSVETGLNQPQHF.

The gene calls are TRBV28 and TRBJ2-7; D is unresolved. CDR1 and CDR2 from the germline V gene are MDHEN and SYDVKM. This CDR3 has 13 amino acids. V shed 2 bases and J shed 4 bases, with 9 bases lying between them. This CDR3 reads CASSLNYQYEQYF. For the CDR3, the DNA is TGTGCCAGCAGTTTAAACTACCAATACGAGCAGTACTTC.